Each of the 14 T cell receptor beta chains below was sequenced from the same sample in a study of T cell responses to AZD1222 COVID-19 vaccine. Clones were read by immunoSEQ multiplex PCR, and TCRdb kept only the in-frame ones, dropping some. This table has fewer than 130,000 clones, just under 95% appearing once. The sequenced sample was peripheral blood, obtained on day 0 of AZD1222 vaccination. These TCRs come from an adult in good health.

This chain links TRBV2 with TRBJ1-1; maybe TRBD1 (5 bases). Between the trimmed V and J ends, which lost 7 bases and 0 bases, there was a span of 9 bases. From germline, CDR1 is SNHLY and CDR2 FYNNEI. The CDR3 is 13 residues long. The CDR3 coding sequence is TGTGCCAGCATTGAGGACATGAACACTGAAGCTTTCTTT. It translates to CASIEDMNTEAFF.

This chain connects TRBV14 to TRBJ2-7, with no clear D. The germline V gene encodes CDR1 SGHDN and CDR2 FVKESK. This CDR3 contains 13 residues. With 1 base removed from V and 5 bases from J, the gap between germline ends came to 9 bases. The CDR3 nucleotides read TGTGCCAGCAGCCAAGTTCTCAACAACGAGCAGTACTTC. It encodes CASSQVLNNEQYF.

V gene TRBV21-1 combines with J gene TRBJ1-5. TRBV21-1 is a listed pseudogene. The CDR3 is made up of 17 amino acids. CDR3 sequence: CASSATRGGKSNQPQHF. In DNA form, the CDR3 reads TGTGCCAGCAGCGCAACCCGCGGGGGTAAAAGCAATCAGCCCCAGCATTTT.

The chain uses TRBV6-6 and TRBJ2-7; tentative D call: TRBD2 (6 bases). Trimming shortened V by 2 bases and J by 0 bases, and 14 bases separated the two germline ends. The CDR3 has 16 amino acids. Germline loops: CDR1 MNHNY, CDR2 SVGAGI (reference sequence). CDR3 residues: CASSYLATQSSYEQYF. The CDR3, as DNA: TGTGCCAGCAGTTACCTAGCGACTCAGAGCTCCTACGAGCAGTACTTC.

The genes are TRBV2 and TRBJ1-5, with D perhaps matching TRBD1 (6 bases). CDR1 and CDR2 (germline): SNHLY, FYNNEI. Trimming shortened V by 8 bases and J by 4 bases, and 18 bases separated the two germline ends. The CDR3 contains 15 residues. The CDR3 region has the DNA TGTGCCAGCCACAGGTATGAAGGGGGGAATCAGCCCCAGCATTTT. Its protein product is CASHRYEGGNQPQHF.

This clone was seen only once. The rearrangement links TRBV12-5 to TRBJ1-2, with 9 bases that match TRBD1. This CDR3 has 16 residues. Trimming removed 2 bases from V and 4 bases from J; junction bases left unmatched: 8. Germline-derived CDR1 and CDR2 are LGHNT and FRNRAP. CDR3 coding DNA: TGTGCTAGTGGTTTGCCAAACAGGGGGCTGATCTATGGCTACACCTTC. Its translation is CASGLPNRGLIYGYTF.

The chain couples TRBV7-8 to TRBJ2-7, with a possible D match to TRBD2 (6 bases). This CDR3 is built from 15 residues. CDR1 and CDR2 (germline): SGHVS, FQNEAQ. Trimming took off 4 bases at V and 3 bases at J, with 16 bases between the two ends. CDR3 sequence (DNA): TGTGCCAGCAGCTCAGCCCGAGGAGGGGACTACGAGCAGTACTTC. Protein sequence: CASSSARGGDYEQYF.

The chain links TRBV11-2 to TRBJ2-3; D unresolved. This CDR3 region has 18 residues. Trimming cost V 5 bases and J 0 bases, with 21 bases left between them. Germline CDR1 SGHAT, CDR2 FQNNGV. This CDR3 is CASSTLRLVEDSTDTQYF. The CDR3 bases are TGTGCCAGCAGCACACTCAGATTAGTAGAGGATAGCACAGATACGCAGTATTTT.

J is TRBJ1-5 and V is TRBV24-1, with 11 bases fitting TRBD1. Germline loops: CDR1 KGHDR, CDR2 SFDVKD. V was pared by 2 bases and J by 4 bases, with 3 bases of the junction left unmatched. The CDR3 extends over 16 amino acids. In DNA form, the CDR3 reads TGTGCCACCAGTGATTCGGGGACAGGGGGTAATCAGCCCCAGCATTTT. It encodes CATSDSGTGGNQPQHF.

This clone was seen once. The DNA for the CDR3 is TGCGCCAGCAGTTCACGGGGGTACGAGCAGTACTTC. Translation: CASSSRGYEQYF. This chain connects TRBV5-1 to TRBJ2-7; weak D call: TRBD2 (6 bases). The CDR3 has 12 amino acids. The germline V gene encodes CDR1 SGHRS and CDR2 YFSETQ. V was cut by 5 bases and J by 4 bases, with 10 bases left in between.

CDR3 sequence (DNA): TGTGCCAGCAGTTACTCGAGCGAGCAGTACTTC. It codes for CASSYSSEQYF. The chain is built from TRBV6-5 and TRBJ2-7, with unresolved D. Germline loops: CDR1 MNHEY, CDR2 SVGAGI. This CDR3 region has 11 residues. V gave up 0 bases and J gave up 6 bases, with 3 bases separating them.

The rearrangement uses TRBV4-1 and TRBJ1-5; 7 bases fit TRBD1. CDR3 length equals 17 residues. CDR1 and CDR2 (germline): MGHRA, YSYEKL. The J segment lost 0 bases and the V segment lost 1 base, leaving 6 bases of the junction unmatched. The CDR3 DNA is TGCGCCAGCAGCCAAGGACAGGGAAGATATAGCAATCAGCCCCAGCATTTT. This gives the protein CASSQGQGRYSNQPQHF.

V usage is TRBV7-9 and J usage is TRBJ1-1, with 7 bases fitting TRBD1. The CDR3 runs 15 residues. Unmatched junction bases numbered 7, after V lost 6 bases and J lost 0 bases. Germline CDR1 and CDR2: SEHNR and FQNEAQ (reference sequence). Here the CDR3 DNA reads TGTGCCAGCAGGACAGGGAATGGTATGAACACTGAAGCTTTCTTT. Translated, it gives CASRTGNGMNTEAFF.

The chain employs TRBV3-1 (or the pseudogene TRBV3-2) and TRBJ2-5, with D possibly being TRBD1 or TRBD2 (6 bases each). Between the trimmed V and J ends, which lost 3 bases and 9 bases, there was a span of 14 bases. The CDR3 totals 13 residues. Germline V lookup: CDR1 LGHDT, CDR2 YNNKEL (reference sequence). CDR3 sequence (DNA): TGTGCCAGCAGCCACTCCAGGAGGGGGTCCCAGTACTTC. Protein: CASSHSRRGSQYF.